This T cell receptor (beta chain) was found in a study of human T cells and chemical hapten exposure (dated by TCRdb to 2020 to 2023). Regarding the complete study: For sensitization, 2% DPC in acetone was applied to a roughly 2 cm by roughly 2 cm area of upper inner arm skin. Patients additionally received weekly therapeutic DPC doses to the scalp throughout the approximately 25-week study period. Patch testing on the upper back used Finn chambers containing 0.01% DPC, with scoring done after 6 days according to International Contact Dermatitis Research Group standards. The mostly female patient cohort included alopecia areata with under or over 50% scalp involvement, alopecia totalis and alopecia universalis. Libraries were combined into a pool for sequencing, and differences in TCR yield between samples came mainly from small differences in library volumes within the pool. In alopecia patients, the study followed how the peripheral blood TCR repertoire changed in vivo over primary and secondary sensitization to diphenylcyclopropenone (DPC), a hapten. Patient blood was sampled pre-sensitization (week 0) and at 2, 6 and about 24 weeks after DPC sensitization. Twenty-nine alopecia patients gave blood for TCR sequencing at one to four time points (pre-sensitization, 2, 6 and 24 weeks). Here is what the overall study found, with its caveats: Patch test score was positively correlated with the number of PT1 expanded TCRs, with significance at thresholds 8, 16 and 32 but not at 4. After repeated subsampling, the strength of the expansion versus patch-test correlation and the threshold at which it became significant changed. Alopecia, a presumed autoimmune disease, was present in all patients, so the immune response of the patients might differ from that of healthy individuals. No change with DPC sensitization was found in the number of TCRs above 1 in 1000 frequency, and no evidence of global repertoire structure alterations was found. Significantly more large CDR3 similarity clusters were formed by expanded TCRs than by pre-sensitization or healthy control sets, consistent with antigen-driven responses.

The meaning of the sample's time point label: patch test 2, 6 weeks after DPC sensitization. This specimen's treatment or condition label, interpreted: therapeutic diphenylcyclopropenone sensitization with weekly scalp DPC. Blood at each patch-test visit was drawn before the patch test was applied. Patients were considered eligible if aged 18 to 70, diagnosed with alopecia and deemed suitable for DPC therapy, and patients were excluded if pregnant. Total RNA was extracted from unfractionated whole blood collected in Tempus Blood RNA tubes. The protocol used for the library was RACE. These reads were obtained on a NextSeq 500. During library preparation, unique molecular identifiers were attached to individual cDNA molecules so that TCRs could be counted quantitatively and reproducibly. From each blood RNA sample, both TCR alpha and TCR beta chains were sequenced. For the original study's pipeline: The median number of TCRs per sample was some 100,000, ranging from about 20,000 to 700,000. V, J and CDR3 annotation of the TCR reads was carried out using the Decombinator software suite. For PS versus PT1 abundance plots, all samples were subsampled to the same number of TCRs (28,000). TCRs were defined as expanded if absent before sensitization and observed at least eight times at the 2-week time point. Clones were called with MiXCR by TCRdb after fastp trimmed the public reads at Q25, and only in-frame beta chains were retained. Rows with a matching CDR3 protein are joined into one entry that keeps the most common DNA and genes. It is TCRdb's table, rather than the study itself, that gives the V and J calls and clone size. The sample profile shows about 40,000 distinct CDR3 sequences; approximately 3.4% of them were found once. The top ten constitute approximately 7.1% of the sample.

This clonotype was counted many times. It lacks a known antigen. The input lacks base qualities; no much larger clone sits a single base away. Including cysteine and phenylalanine, the CDR3 has 14 amino acids. Only CDR3 DNA is held: 42 bases, read in frame from base 1. V is pared back by 3 bases and J by 2 bases, with 9 bases lying between the germline termini. For CDR1 and CDR2, the germline V gene lists SGHTA and FQGNSA. This chain is built from TRBV7-2 and TRBJ2-3; the D gene is perhaps TRBD1 or TRBD2, as each covers 5 bases. This clonotype was sampled from a man aged 40-50 years with alopecia areata. Some clones in this sample may be carry-over from other donors' samples. This specimen was whole blood, taken in connection with sensitization to the hapten diphenylcyclopropenone (DPC). CDR3 protein: CASSFEGFTDTQYF. In nucleotide form, the sequence is TGTGCCAGCAGCTTTGAGGGGTTCACAGATACGCAGTATTTT.